This entry features one T cell receptor beta chain sequence. The data are from a study of CD8 T cells in Susac syndrome. Reverse transcription of roughly 0.5 to 1 ug RNA used random hexamers. TCRdb redid the calling of the immunoSEQ multiplex PCR reads with MiXCR, one entry per CDR3 protein. The sample lists about 300,000 distinct CDR3 sequences; roughly 85% were seen once. The CDR3 contains 14 residues. V lost 5 bases and J 0 bases, leaving 14 bases between the germline ends. The germline gives CDR1 DFQATT, CDR2 SNEGSKA (reference sequence). The clonotype was recovered from a human donor with multiple sclerosis. Material for sequencing was CD8+ T cells from PBMCs. The chain carries TRBV20-1 and TRBJ2-7, with a weak D call TRBD2 (6 bases). The CDR3 nucleotides are TGCAGTGCTCCACTCAGCGGGTACTCCTACGAGCAGTACTTC. Protein sequence: CSAPLSGYSYEQYF.